One TCR beta chain is described in this entry. Its antigen is unidentified. Template-switching 5'RACE yielded the TCR cDNA; a universal primer site and UMIs were added in the process. TCRdb re-derived calls from the 5' RACE reads in MiXCR, one entry per CDR3 protein. The repertoire includes 450,000 to 550,000 distinct CDR3 sequences, 20% to 25% of them detected once, and approximately 15% sits in the top ten. CDR1 MDHEN and CDR2 SYDVKM come from the germline V gene. This CDR3 has 15 amino acids. V dropped 4 bases and J dropped 6 bases, with 19 bases sitting between them. The entry originates in a study of T cells after yellow fever vaccination. Whole-study context: Low-cell-number fractions were prepared with SMART-Seq v4 Ultra Low Input. Study-level results: Most clones from primary vaccination were detected again post-booster (approximately 96% CD4, approximately 90% CD8). Of the clonotypes, a small share occurred in both CD4 and CD8 compartments.

V gene TRBV28 combines with J gene TRBJ2-7, with no clear D. The sequence was collected from a man between 18 and 35 years old who received the YFV17D yellow fever vaccine. The material sequenced was PBMCs, taken less than 25 days after the first yellow fever vaccination. The CDR3 DNA sequence: TGTGCCAGCAGTTCGCTGAGCAGCGCGTATAGCGAGCAGTACGTC. It yields the protein CASSSLSSAYSEQYV.